The clone carrying this T cell receptor beta chain was counted between two and nine times. This record comes from a study of glioma-infiltrating T cells after dendritic cell vaccination. About the study: Samples are from glioblastoma patients in Phase I and II dendritic cell vaccine trials.

There are 15 residues in the CDR3. From germline, CDR1 is SGDLS and CDR2 YYNGEE. Losses at the gene ends were 4 bases for V and 8 bases for J; bases not matched to a gene: 11. Time point defined: after dendritic cell vaccination, including at tumor progression/relapse. Fresh-frozen tumor tissue and more than two years of survival data were available for all. Up to about 2 ug genomic DNA was used for TCRB CDR3 amplification. Produced via immunoSEQ multiplex PCR; TCRdb's table is partial and in-frame only. The sample records around 60,000 clones, more than 75% being singletons. The input for sequencing was blood, taken after dendritic cell vaccination. The receptor was derived from a human donor with glioblastoma. V and J are TRBV9 and TRBJ2-2; 7 bases are a match to TRBD2. Here the CDR3 reads CASSSGLPAFGELFF. The DNA for the CDR3 is TGTGCCAGCAGCTCGGGACTACCGGCGTTTGGGGAGCTGTTTTTT.